These T cell receptor beta chains were read from a single sample in a study of beta chain features in type 1 diabetes. The method was immunoSEQ multiplex PCR; TCRdb's version includes in-frame clones alone and lacks a portion of them. Of about 360,000 clones listed, 10% to 15% were seen once; the top ten hold more than 0.015%. Sequenced material: naive CD4+ T cells from blood. Receptors were obtained from a man between 18 and 35 years old in good health. Both conserved end residues are part of each CDR3. A D gene is named only where the DNA matches it firmly. Size values are once, few and many counts, or a class for expanded clones, and some rows have none.

clone_size j_call v_call d_call cdr3_nt cdr3_aa
NA TRBJ1-5 TRBV27 NA TGTGCCAGCAGTTTACAGGGGAATCAGCCCCAGCATTTT CASSLQGNQPQHF
few TRBJ2-2 TRBV4-3 TRBD2 TGCGCCAGCAGCCAACAACTAGCGGGAGACGATCGGGAGCTGTTTTTT CASSQQLAGDDRELFF
few TRBJ1-1 TRBV4-3 TRBD1 TGCGCCAGCAGCCAAGATGCGAACAGGGGGCGCGACACTGAAGCTTTCTTT CASSQDANRGRDTEAFF
NA TRBJ2-3 TRBV15 TRBD1 TGTGCCACCAGCAGGGATCTGGGACAGGGAACGCAGTATTTT CATSRDLGQGTQYF
NA TRBJ2-7 TRBV20-1 NA TGCAGTGCTAGTGGGGCGGACGAGCAGTACTTC CSASGADEQYF
few TRBJ1-2 TRBV20-1 NA TGCAGTGCTAGAGATCAGGGCGGCTACACCTTC CSARDQGGYTF
NA TRBJ1-2 TRBV30 NA TGTGCCTGGAGTGGAGGGGGTGGCTACACCTTC CAWSGGGGYTF
NA TRBJ2-1 TRBV2 NA TGTGCCAGCAGTGGCCTACTCCTTCCGAGTAGCAATGAGCAGTTCTTC CASSGLLLPSSNEQFF
NA TRBJ2-5 TRBV11-2 TRBD1 TGTGCCAGCAGCTTAGTACAGGGGCAAGAGACCCAGTACTTC CASSLVQGQETQYF
NA TRBJ2-7 TRBV9 TRBD1 TGTGCCAGCAGTTTCGGGACAGACCTAAGAGAGCAGTACTTC CASSFGTDLREQYF
NA TRBJ2-7 TRBV7-2 NA TGTGCCAGCAGCTTAGGGGGAGGCAGAATCTACGAGCAGTACTTC CASSLGGGRIYEQYF
NA TRBJ2-3 TRBV7-2 NA TGTGCCAGCAGCACATACAGGGATACGCAGTATTTT CASSTYRDTQYF
NA TRBJ1-2 TRBV30 TRBD1 TGTGCCTGGAGTGACAGGGGTGCAAACTATGGCTACACCTTC CAWSDRGANYGYTF
few TRBJ1-2 TRBV28 TRBD1 TGTGCCAGCAGCCAAGCCGGACAGGGGGTAGACTATGGCTACACCTTC CASSQAGQGVDYGYTF
NA TRBJ1-3 TRBV30 TRBD1 TGTGCCCGTGGACAGGGCAACACCATATATTTT CARGQGNTIYF
NA TRBJ2-3 TRBV25-1 TRBD2 TGTGCCAGCGGGAATAGCGGGAGGGCAGTATCTGGCACAGATACGCAGTATTTT CASGNSGRAVSGTDTQYF
few TRBJ2-1 TRBV5-1 NA TGCGCCAGCAGCTGGGACACCGAGGATGAGCAGTTCTTC CASSWDTEDEQFF
few TRBJ1-4 TRBV18 TRBD1 TGTGCCAGCTCACAGCAGGGGGCGATAACTAATGAAAAACTGTTTTTT CASSQQGAITNEKLFF
NA TRBJ1-5 TRBV2 TRBD1 TGTGCCAGCAGTGAAGCGCACAGGGGTGGTCAGCCCCAGCATTTT CASSEAHRGGQPQHF
NA TRBJ1-1 TRBV30 NA TGTGCCTGGAGTGAGAGGGTTGAAGCTTTCTTT CAWSERVEAFF
NA TRBJ2-7 TRBV20-1 NA TGCAGTGCTATCCGGGACGAGCAGTACTTC CSAIRDEQYF
NA TRBJ2-1 TRBV7-6 TRBD2 TGTGCCAGCAGCCCCGGACTAGCGGGACTCTACAATGAGCAGTTCTTC CASSPGLAGLYNEQFF
NA TRBJ1-4 TRBV15 NA TGTGCCACCAGCAGAGCCTTGGGGCCGGCAACTAATGAAAAACTGTTTTTT CATSRALGPATNEKLFF
few TRBJ2-7 TRBV28 TRBD1 TGTGCCAGCAGTCGAGCCGGGACAGGGGGAGAGCAGTACTTC CASSRAGTGGEQYF
NA TRBJ2-3 TRBV9 NA TGTGCCAGCAGCGTAGGCAGGGTCAGGGATACGCAGTATTTT CASSVGRVRDTQYF
few TRBJ2-3 TRBV7-8 NA TGTGCCAGCAGCTTAGGGCCCACAGATACGCAGTATTTT CASSLGPTDTQYF